These 18 T cell receptor beta chains were sequenced from one sample in a study of CD8+CD57+ T cells in acquired aplastic anemia. Broader study findings: CD8+CD57+ cells (from patients) displayed lower diversity than the total CD4+ and CD8+ pools did.

Genomic DNA provided the template from which TCR beta VDJ and CDR3 profiles were obtained. TCRdb used MiXCR to reprocess the reads, holding one entry per CDR3 protein. Of about 21,000 distinct CDR3 sequences detected, 30% to 50% appear once; the ten largest clones hold 80% to 90%. CD8+CD57+ cell expansion had been shown by flow cytometry in patients chosen for sequencing. No cognate antigen is known for these TCRs. The sample consisted of CD8+CD57+ T cells sorted from PBMCs. The subset here: bead-enriched CD8+CD57+ effector memory T cells from SAA patients. Every receptor here comes from a human donor with aplastic anemia.

The chain uses TRBV7-9 and TRBJ2-4, with D maybe TRBD2 (6 bases). Trimming took 1 base from V and 12 from J, leaving 10 bases between them. The CDR3 length is 12 residues. Germline values: CDR1 SEHNR, CDR2 FQNEAQ (reference sequence). The CDR3 DNA reads as TGTGCCAGCAGCTTAGATGGCGGGGATCAGTACTTC. Protein product: CASSLDGGDQYF.

Here the CDR3 reads CASSELSVRSYNEQFF. The CDR3 DNA sequence: TGCGCCAGCAGTGAGTTATCGGTGCGCTCCTACAATGAGCAGTTCTTC. V is TRBV10-1 and J is TRBJ2-1, with D unclear. The length of the CDR3 is 16 residues. Trimming removed 1 base from V and 0 bases from J, with 10 bases in between. In germline, CDR1 is WNHNN, CDR2 SYGVQD (reference sequence).

This chain uses TRBV14 with TRBJ2-7; D gene ambiguous. CDR3 length: 16 amino acids. The V gene lost 3 bases and the J gene lost 5 bases, with 20 bases spanning the gap. Germline V gene sequence: CDR1 SGHDN, CDR2 FVKESK. CDR3 nucleotides: TGTGCCAGCAGCCAGAGGCAAGGGCCGTCCCTTAACGAGCAGTACTTC. Its protein product is CASSQRQGPSLNEQYF.

The V and J genes are TRBV2 and TRBJ2-3; tentatively, D is TRBD2 (7 bases). There are 14 residues in the CDR3. The ends were cut back, 7 bases at V and 14 bases at J, with 25 bases in the middle. Germline V gene data show CDR1 as SNHLY and CDR2 as FYNNEI. The CDR3 DNA follows: TGTGCCAGCAATGGTGGGGGGGCGGGGGTAAAGGTGTATTTT. Protein sequence: CASNGGGAGVKVYF.

This clonotype occurred once. The chain couples TRBV3-1 to TRBJ1-5, with TRBD1 as a possible D gene (6 bases). The CDR3 has 14 amino acids. V was pared by 2 bases and J by 8 bases, with 13 bases between. Per germline, CDR1 LGHDT and CDR2 YNNKEL (reference sequence). The CDR3 DNA is TGTGCCAGCAGCCAAAGGGCAGGGGATAAGCCCCAGCATTTT. This codes for CASSQRAGDKPQHF. The complete variable domain, with remaining parts taken from reference TRBV3-1 and TRBJ1-5, reads DTAVSQTPKYLVTQMGNDKSIKCEQNLGHDTMYWYKQDSKKFLKIMFSYNNKELIINETVPNRFSPKSPDKAHLNLHINSLELGDSAVYFCASSQRAGDKPQHFGDGTRLSIL.

The genes are TRBV20-1 and TRBJ2-7, with 7 bases aligning to TRBD1. V lost 5 bases, J lost 4 bases, and 8 bases stayed unmatched. This CDR3 contains 13 residues. In germline, CDR1 is DFQATT, CDR2 SNEGSKA (reference sequence). CDR3 nucleotide sequence: TGCAGTGCTGGGTGGGGGACAGATTACGAGCAGTACTTC. Its protein is CSAGWGTDYEQYF.

Many counts were recorded for this clonotype. This chain links TRBV12-3 or TRBV12-4 with TRBJ2-1; 9 nucleotides align to TRBD2. The V segment lost 4 bases and the J segment 5 bases; nucleotides outside the gene matches: 6. The CDR3 is 15 residues long. CDR3: CASSYGGGANNEQFF. Here the CDR3 DNA reads TGTGCCAGCAGTTACGGCGGGGGGGCCAACAATGAGCAGTTCTTC.

CDR3 in DNA: TGTGCCAGCAACCGAATAGGAGATACGCAGTATTTT. As protein: CASNRIGDTQYF. The gene calls are TRBV6-5 and TRBJ2-3; no clear D gene. V lost 7 bases, J lost 5 bases, and 10 bases lay in between. Germline-derived CDR1 and CDR2 are MNHEY and SVGAGI. The CDR3 is 12 residues long.

This clonotype was recorded only once. The rearrangement uses TRBV6-5 and TRBJ2-3, with D possibly being TRBD1 (6 bases). The CDR3 consists of 16 residues. Trimming cost V 2 bases and J 3 bases, with 15 bases left between them. Germline-derived CDR1 and CDR2 are MNHEY and SVGAGI. In nucleotides, the CDR3 is TGTGCCAGCAGTTACAACAGGGAGAAAAGTACAGATACGCAGTATTTT. Residues: CASSYNREKSTDTQYF.

This clonotype has only a few counts. This chain joins TRBV29-1 and TRBJ2-3, with 16 bases identical to TRBD2. Germline V gene sequence: CDR1 SQVTM, CDR2 ANQGSEA. The V gene end was trimmed by 7 bases and the J gene end by 2 bases; junction bases not matched to a gene: 3. The CDR3 runs to 15 residues. Here the CDR3 reads CSAGTSGRATDTQYF. The CDR3 DNA reads as TGCAGCGCTGGGACTAGCGGGAGGGCCACAGATACGCAGTATTTT.

The chain joins TRBV5-1 to TRBJ2-1; D is undetermined. The CDR3 runs 13 residues. Germline CDR1 and CDR2: SGHRS and YFSETQ. V shed 1 base and J shed 11 bases, with 13 bases lying between them. CDR3 nucleotides: TGCGCCAGCAGCTTGAAAGGTCTTCAAAAGCAGTTCTTC. It is translated as CASSLKGLQKQFF. The complete variable domain, with remaining parts taken from reference TRBV5-1 and TRBJ2-1, reads KAGVTQTPRYLIKTRGQQVTLSCSPISGHRSVSWYQQTPGQGLQFLFEYFSETQRNKGNFPGRFSGRQFSNSRSEMNVSTLELGDSALYLCASSLKGLQKQFFGPGTRLTVL.

As regards this clonotype: One junction end disagrees with the germline gene, perhaps due to a read error. The V gene is TRBV7-7, the J gene TRBJ2-1, with D possibly being TRBD1 (6 bases). The CDR3 totals 14 residues. Germline-derived CDR1 and CDR2 are SSHAT and FNYEAQ (reference sequence). The CDR3 region has the DNA TGTGCTAGCAGCTTAGGAACAGGGTTGGGTGAGCAGTTCTTC. Translating gives CASSLGTGLGEQFF.

This clonotype appeared a few times. The chain is built from TRBV20-1 and TRBJ2-6; 7 bases fit TRBD1. The CDR3 length is 14 residues. CDR1 is DFQATT and CDR2 is SNEGSKA in the germline V gene (reference sequence). The trim removed 0 bases at V and 12 bases at J, leaving 8 bases unmatched. CDR3 sequence reads: CSARDWGQSSVLTF. DNA of the CDR3: TGCAGTGCTAGAGACTGGGGACAGTCCTCCGTCCTGACTTTC.

As to this clonotype: A much larger clone differs from this one at a single base, so this may be a read error. This chain links TRBV20-1 with TRBJ2-7; D is ambiguous. Per the germline V gene, CDR1 is DFQATT and CDR2 is SNEGSKA (reference sequence). The CDR3 runs 11 residues. Trimming shortened V by 3 bases and J by 7 bases, and 10 bases separated the two germline ends. CDR3 DNA sequence: TGCAGTGCTAGCGAGGTTCGGGAGCAGTACTTC. Its translation is CSASEVREQYF.

The CDR3 DNA follows: TGTGCCAGCAGCGCGGGACTAGCGGGAGGTGGGAGTGAGCAGTTCTTC. Protein product: CASSAGLAGGGSEQFF. The V call is TRBV7-2, the J call TRBJ2-1; 15 bases align to TRBD2. Unmatched junction bases numbered 8, after V lost 5 bases and J lost 9 bases. The CDR3 has 16 residues. Germline CDR1 SGHTA, CDR2 FQGNSA.

In its sample, this clonotype was seen a few times. The V gene is TRBV15, the J gene TRBJ1-4, with D possibly being TRBD1 (5 bases). In germline, CDR1 is LNHNV, CDR2 YYDKDF (reference sequence). The CDR3 runs to 15 residues. The V end lost 3 bases, the J end lost 5 bases, and 13 bases lay between the germline ends. The chain's CDR3 is CATSSDGGDNEKLFF. CDR3 bases: TGTGCCACCAGCAGCGATGGGGGAGACAATGAAAAACTGTTTTTT.

The chain has TRBV2 and TRBJ1-2; a weak D match, TRBD1 (5 bases). From germline, CDR1 is SNHLY and CDR2 FYNNEI. Trimming took 3 bases from V and 9 from J, leaving 20 bases between them. The CDR3 has 15 residues. CDR3 sequence (DNA): TGTGCCAGCAGTGAGTGGCGCTCTGAGGGGAATAGCTACACCTTC. The encoded protein is CASSEWRSEGNSYTF.

V and J are TRBV12-3 or TRBV12-4 and TRBJ2-4, with D perhaps matching TRBD2 (8 bases). Deletions cut 4 bases from V and 4 bases from J, with 14 bases between. The CDR3 extends over 15 amino acids. CDR3: CASSYSGTVKNIQYF. CDR3 in DNA: TGTGCCAGCAGTTATAGCGGGACAGTAAAAAACATTCAGTACTTC.